The rows below give T cell receptor beta chains drawn from one sample of a study of early T cells in non-severe SARS-CoV-2 infection. MiXCR, applied by TCRdb to the 5' RACE reads, yields one record per CDR3 protein. The sample yields under 140,000 distinct CDR3 sequences, around 12% seen once. The sample consisted of whole blood, taken at baseline. These receptors all stem from an adult who was a healthcare worker with PCR-confirmed SARS-CoV-2 infection or an uninfected control (not recorded which). The CDR3 runs from the conserved cysteine through the conserved F or W. A D gene is named only where the DNA matches it firmly. The size of a clone is reported for some rows only, either as once, few or many, or as a class for expanded clones.

NA,TRBV20-1,TRBJ1-5,many,CSARVQDQPQHF,TGCAGTGCTAGGGTTCAAGATCAGCCCCAGCATTTT
NA,TRBV28,TRBJ2-1,many,CASSPPGASTHEQFF,TGTGCCAGCAGCCCACCAGGTGCCTCGACGCATGAGCAGTTCTTC
NA,TRBV10-2,TRBJ1-1,few,CASSEADRGGF,TGCGCCAGCAGTGAGGCCGATAGGGGAGGTTTT
NA,TRBV7-2,TRBJ1-2,NA,CASSLNRNYGYTF,TGTGCCAGCAGCTTAAACAGGAACTATGGCTACACCTTC
NA,TRBV10-2,TRBJ1-2,few,CASRAGNYGYTF,TGCGCCAGCAGGGCAGGGAACTATGGCTACACCTTC
NA,TRBV12-3/TRBV12-4,TRBJ2-7,NA,CASSSTFYEQYF,TGTGCCAGCAGTTCCACCTTCTACGAGCAGTACTTC
TRBD1,TRBV18,TRBJ1-2,few,CASSPQAGGKYGYTF,TGTGCCAGCTCACCACAGGCAGGGGGCAAGTATGGCTACACCTTC
NA,TRBV5-1,TRBJ1-2,NA,CASSLVGAPDGSGYTF,TGCGCCAGCAGCTTGGTAGGGGCCCCCGACGGTTCCGGCTACACCTTC
NA,TRBV5-5,TRBJ2-5,NA,CASNLRQARETQYF,TGTGCCAGCAACTTAAGACAAGCACGGGAGACCCAGTACTTC
NA,TRBV20-1,TRBJ2-3,NA,CSALGHPKGTDTQYF,TGCAGTGCCCTGGGGCACCCGAAGGGCACAGATACGCAGTATTTT
NA,TRBV2,TRBJ1-1,NA,CASSESTGRPEVFF,TGTGCCAGCAGTGAAAGTACAGGGCGTCCTGAAGTTTTCTTT
NA,TRBV15,TRBJ1-2,NA,CATSRDGDGYTF,TGTGCCACCAGCAGAGATGGAGATGGCTACACCTTC
NA,TRBV4-1,TRBJ2-7,NA,CASSPLREGGSYEQYF,TGCGCCAGCAGCCCCCTGAGGGAAGGCGGATCCTACGAGCAGTACTTC
TRBD1,TRBV2,TRBJ1-1,few,CASKDRGLGTEAFF,TGTGCCAGCAAGGACAGGGGTCTAGGGACTGAAGCTTTCTTT
NA,TRBV15,TRBJ2-1,NA,CATSTTQRGLTYNEQFF,TGTGCCACCAGCACTACCCAGCGCGGATTAACCTACAATGAGCAGTTCTTC
NA,TRBV5-6,TRBJ1-4,many,CASSYRATTNEKLFF,TGTGCCAGCAGCTACCGGGCCACAACTAATGAAAAACTGTTTTTT
NA,TRBV7-9,TRBJ2-3,NA,CASLLFGITDTQYF,TGTGCCAGCCTCCTATTCGGCATCACAGATACGCAGTATTTT
NA,TRBV27,TRBJ2-2,NA,CASSLYSIGAGELFF,TGTGCCAGCAGTTTATACTCCATCGGAGCCGGGGAGCTGTTTTTT
TRBD2,TRBV5-6,TRBJ2-1,many,CASSRPSGGANNEQFF,TGTGCCAGCAGCCGCCCTAGCGGGGGGGCGAATAATGAGCAGTTCTTC
TRBD2,TRBV7-8,TRBJ2-1,NA,CASSSPRLAGHNEQFF,TGTGCCAGCAGCTCCCCTAGGCTAGCGGGACACAATGAGCAGTTCTTC
NA,TRBV12-3/TRBV12-4,TRBJ2-2,NA,CASSPQWGARSTGELFF,TGTGCCAGCAGTCCCCAGTGGGGGGCCAGGTCCACCGGGGAGCTGTTTTTT
NA,TRBV11-2,TRBJ2-1,few,CASSLDPAPRGNEQFF,TGTGCCAGCAGCTTAGATCCAGCGCCTAGGGGCAATGAGCAGTTCTTC
TRBD2,TRBV5-1,TRBJ2-7,NA,CASSLLAGGLSSYEQYF,TGCGCCAGCAGCTTGCTAGCGGGGGGCTTAAGCTCCTACGAGCAGTACTTC
TRBD1,TRBV12-3/TRBV12-4,TRBJ1-2,few,CASSKDRGYHYGYTF,TGTGCCAGCAGTAAAGACAGGGGGTATCACTATGGCTACACCTTC
NA,TRBV5-1,TRBJ1-4,NA,CASSFQVNENCFF,NA
NA,TRBV18,TRBJ2-7,few,CASSPQGNRNYEQYF,TGTGCCAGCTCACCTCAGGGTAACAGGAACTACGAGCAGTACTTC
NA,TRBV27,TRBJ2-3,many,CASSSRHWVATRTDTQYF,TGTGCCAGCAGTTCGAGACACTGGGTAGCCACCAGGACAGATACGCAGTATTTT
NA,TRBV12-3/TRBV12-4,TRBJ1-2,NA,CASSVGRNYGYTF,TGTGCCAGCAGCGTGGGGCGCAACTATGGCTACACCTTC
NA,TRBV30,TRBJ2-5,NA,CAWSISGRRETQYF,TGTGCCTGGAGTATCTCAGGGAGAAGAGAGACCCAGTACTTC
NA,TRBV20-1,TRBJ1-1,few,CSASGRGTEAFF,TGCAGTGCTAGCGGGAGGGGGACTGAAGCTTTCTTT
NA,TRBV5-1,TRBJ1-2,few,CASSFGRANYGYTF,TGCGCCAGCAGCTTCGGACGGGCGAACTATGGCTACACCTTC
TRBD2,TRBV5-4,TRBJ2-7,few,CASSGPGLADYEQYF,TGTGCCAGCAGCGGCCCGGGACTAGCAGACTACGAGCAGTACTTC
TRBD2,TRBV6-7,TRBJ2-1,NA,CANRRRGAYNEQFF,TGTGCCAACCGAAGGCGGGGGGCCTACAATGAGCAGTTCTTC
NA,TRBV11-1,TRBJ2-1,few,CASSLGRGNEQFF,TGTGCCAGCAGCCTCGGTCGGGGCAATGAGCAGTTCTTC
TRBD2,TRBV7-2,TRBJ2-7,many,CASSFVGLAAYEQYF,TGTGCCAGCAGCTTCGTTGGACTAGCGGCTTACGAGCAGTACTTC
NA,TRBV7-2,TRBJ2-5,few,CASSLARQETQYF,TGTGCCAGCAGCTTAGCGAGGCAAGAGACCCAGTACTTC
TRBD2,TRBV6-5,TRBJ2-2,few,CASKSGITGELFF,TGTGCCAGCAAGAGCGGGATCACCGGGGAGCTGTTTTTT
NA,TRBV19,TRBJ1-2,few,CASSFDFNYGYTF,TGTGCCAGTAGTTTCGACTTTAACTATGGCTACACCTTC
NA,TRBV7-2,TRBJ2-5,NA,CASSPSRGGGWETQYF,TGTGCCAGCAGCCCCTCCCGGGGTGGGGGTTGGGAGACCCAGTACTTC
TRBD2,TRBV20-1,TRBJ2-1,many,CSARSASSGSLDEQFF,TGCAGTGCTAGATCGGCGTCTAGCGGGAGTTTGGATGAGCAGTTCTTC
NA,TRBV5-5,TRBJ2-3,NA,CASSSEIDTQYF,TGTGCCAGCAGCTCGGAAATAGATACGCAGTATTTT
TRBD2,TRBV4-1,TRBJ2-3,few,CASSQEGLRLAGGPNTQYF,TGCGCCAGCAGCCAAGAGGGGCTCCGTTTGGCGGGAGGGCCGAATACGCAGTATTTT
NA,TRBV7-9,TRBJ1-1,few,CASSFREIPEAFF,TGTGCCAGCAGCTTCAGGGAGATCCCTGAAGCTTTCTTT
TRBD2,TRBV30,TRBJ2-3,few,CAWSTRLAGTDTQYF,TGTGCCTGGAGTACACGACTAGCGGGAACAGATACGCAGTATTTT